Listed below are T cell receptor beta chains from one sample, sequenced in a study of blood T cell repertoires in COVID-19. Assay used: immunoSEQ multiplex PCR; TCRdb lists only in-frame clones, some missing. The sample yields a few hundred thousand clones, about 88% seen once. Sequenced: PBMCs or T cells enriched from blood (not recorded which). The receptor source for this set is a woman aged 45-65 years who had recovered from COVID-19. Both conserved end residues are part of each CDR3. D genes are given only for firm matches. Clone size appears in some rows only: once, few, many, or a class for an expanded clone.

abundance	d_gene	v_gene	j_gene	CDR3nt	CDR3aa
NA	TRBD2	TRBV6-5	TRBJ2-7	TGTGCCAGCAGTTACTCGCGCGGGAGTGGTGAGCAGTACTTC	CASSYSRGSGEQYF
few	NA	TRBV4-3	TRBJ2-1	TGCGCCAGCAGCCAAGAGGGGCAGAGCTCCTACAATGAGCAGTTCTTC	CASSQEGQSSYNEQFF
NA	TRBD1	TRBV5-1	TRBJ2-2	TGCGCCAGCAGCCTCGGACAGGGAATGGCCGGGGAGCTGTTTTTT	CASSLGQGMAGELFF
NA	TRBD1	TRBV28	TRBJ2-7	TGTGCCAGCAGTTTATTTGGGACAGGGGTTTCCGAGCAGTACTTC	CASSLFGTGVSEQYF
NA	TRBD2	TRBV6-5	TRBJ2-1	TGTGCCAGCAGCTGGACTAGCGGCGACGCTGAGCAGTTCTTC	CASSWTSGDAEQFF
once	NA	TRBV5-1	TRBJ2-3	TGCGCCAGCAGCTTGGGGGACTTCACAGATACGCAGTATTTT	CASSLGDFTDTQYF
NA	NA	TRBV7-3	TRBJ1-1	TGTGCCAGCAGCCAATATGGAGGCGAAGCTTTCTTT	CASSQYGGEAFF
NA	NA	TRBV12-5	TRBJ2-7	TGTGCTAGTGGTTTGGCGTGGGGGGGGCGCGACGAGCAGTACTTC	CASGLAWGGRDEQYF
NA	TRBD1	TRBV30	TRBJ1-1	TGTGCCTGGAGTGGGGGACAGAACATGAACACTGAAGCTTTCTTT	CAWSGGQNMNTEAFF
NA	TRBD1	TRBV27	TRBJ1-2	TGTGCCAGCAGTTCTCTCGTGTGGGACAGGCTCTATGGCTACACCTTC	CASSSLVWDRLYGYTF
NA	NA	TRBV21-1	TRBJ1-5	TGTGCCAGCAGCAAAGGTAACGGAGGGTTCGATCAGCCCCAGCATTTT	CASSKGNGGFDQPQHF
NA	NA	TRBV7-3	TRBJ2-3	TGTGCCAGCAGCCTTCTTGGGGCCACAGATACGCAGTATTTT	CASSLLGATDTQYF
once	TRBD2	TRBV7-2	TRBJ2-5	TGTGCCAGCAGCTCGGGGGGAGGGCAAGAGACCCAGTACTTC	CASSSGGGQETQYF
NA	NA	TRBV4-1	TRBJ2-7	TGCGCCAGCAGCCAAAACTTAGCGGATTCCTACGAGCAGTACTTC	CASSQNLADSYEQYF
NA	TRBD1	TRBV6-6	TRBJ1-4	TGTGCCAGCAGATCGACAGGGGAAGCTGAAAAACTGTTTTTT	CASRSTGEAEKLFF
NA	NA	TRBV5-6	TRBJ2-7	TGTGCCAGCAGCTTGGGTCAGTACTACGAGCAGTACTTC	CASSLGQYYEQYF
NA	NA	TRBV7-9	TRBJ1-6	TGTGCCAGCAGCTTAGTTGCGGGGAATTCACCCCTCCACTTT	CASSLVAGNSPLHF
NA	TRBD1	TRBV9	TRBJ2-5	TGTGCCAGCAGCGGGACAGGGGTAGCCCAAGAGACCCAGTACTTC	CASSGTGVAQETQYF
NA	NA	TRBV5-1	TRBJ2-1	TGCGCCAGCAGTTCCCGCTGGGGGGAGATCTACAATGAGCAGTTCTTC	CASSSRWGEIYNEQFF
NA	TRBD1	TRBV19	TRBJ1-4	TGTGCCAGTAGTATATTCGGACAGGGAAATGAAAAACTGTTTTTT	CASSIFGQGNEKLFF
once	NA	TRBV5-1	TRBJ2-3	TGCGCCAGCAGCTACGAGGGCCCAGATACGCAGTATTTT	CASSYEGPDTQYF
NA	TRBD2	TRBV7-9	TRBJ2-1	TGTGCCAGCAGCCCCCTGACTAGCTCTAGCTCCTACAATGAGCAGTTCTTC	CASSPLTSSSSYNEQFF
NA	TRBD2	TRBV29-1	TRBJ2-3	TGCAGCGTTGCGGGGGGGAGGGGCACAGATACGCAGTATTTT	CSVAGGRGTDTQYF
NA	NA	TRBV11-3	TRBJ2-7	TGTGCCAGCAGCCCGACTGAATCCTACGAGCAGTACTTC	CASSPTESYEQYF
NA	NA	TRBV7-9	TRBJ2-7	TGTGCCAGCAGCCCTAATCAGGCCACCTACGAGCAGTACTTC	CASSPNQATYEQYF
NA	TRBD1	TRBV2	TRBJ1-1	TGTGCCAGCTCCGGGACAGGGAGTTCTGAAGCTTTCTTT	CASSGTGSSEAFF
NA	NA	TRBV7-8	TRBJ1-2	TGTGCCAGCAGCCGCAACGAGGGCTACACCTTC	CASSRNEGYTF
few	NA	TRBV2	TRBJ2-7	TGTGCCAGCACCAGGGGATCGTACGAGCAGTACTTC	CASTRGSYEQYF
NA	TRBD2	TRBV30	TRBJ2-1	TGTGCCTGGGGCAAAGGACTAGCGGGTTACAATGAGCAGTTCTTC	CAWGKGLAGYNEQFF
NA	TRBD1	TRBV3-1/TRBV3-2	TRBJ1-1	TGTGCCAGCAGCCAAGTACAGGGGAGGAACACTGAAGCTTTCTTT	CASSQVQGRNTEAFF
NA	TRBD2	TRBV7-2	TRBJ2-7	TGTGCCAGCAGCTCTTTCAGCGGGAGCTACGAGCAGTACTTC	CASSSFSGSYEQYF
NA	TRBD1	TRBV27	TRBJ2-1	TGTGCCAGCAGGACAGGGTATGAGCAGTTCTTC	CASRTGYEQFF
NA	TRBD2	TRBV7-8	TRBJ2-7	TGTGCCAGCAGCCCATATGCGGGGGGGATTCGAGGCGAGCAGTACTTC	CASSPYAGGIRGEQYF
NA	TRBD1	TRBV6-5	TRBJ1-1	TGTGCCAGCAGCCGGACAGGGGGCCTCGACACTGAAGCTTTCTTT	CASSRTGGLDTEAFF
NA	NA	TRBV28	TRBJ1-5	TGTGCCAGCAGTTTCTTAGAGCCCCAGCATTTT	CASSFLEPQHF
NA	NA	TRBV21-1	TRBJ2-3	TGTGCCAGCAGCAAAGAGCGGCTAGCGGGAGTCGAAGTTTCAGATACGCAGTATTTT	CASSKERLAGVEVSDTQYF
NA	NA	TRBV7-3	TRBJ2-1	TGTGCCAGCAGCCCGTTGGCGGGGTCCTACAATGAGCAGTTCTTC	CASSPLAGSYNEQFF
NA	NA	TRBV5-4	TRBJ1-1	TGTGCCAGCAGCAGGACAGCGACGAACACTGAAGCTTTCTTT	CASSRTATNTEAFF
NA	NA	TRBV6-1	TRBJ1-6	TGTGCCAGCAGTGACCACCCGTGGAGGGAGATCACACCCCTCCACTTT	CASSDHPWREITPLHF
few	NA	TRBV5-6	TRBJ2-7	TGTGCCAGCAGCCGCCCGACTAGTCTGGGCGAGCAGTACTTC	CASSRPTSLGEQYF
NA	TRBD1	TRBV18	TRBJ1-2	TGTGCCAGCTCACGCGCCGGGACAGAAACGAACTATGGCTACACCTTC	CASSRAGTETNYGYTF
NA	TRBD2	TRBV7-2	TRBJ2-3	TGTGCCAGCAGCTTAAGGCGGGAGTCAGATACGCAGTATTTT	CASSLRRESDTQYF